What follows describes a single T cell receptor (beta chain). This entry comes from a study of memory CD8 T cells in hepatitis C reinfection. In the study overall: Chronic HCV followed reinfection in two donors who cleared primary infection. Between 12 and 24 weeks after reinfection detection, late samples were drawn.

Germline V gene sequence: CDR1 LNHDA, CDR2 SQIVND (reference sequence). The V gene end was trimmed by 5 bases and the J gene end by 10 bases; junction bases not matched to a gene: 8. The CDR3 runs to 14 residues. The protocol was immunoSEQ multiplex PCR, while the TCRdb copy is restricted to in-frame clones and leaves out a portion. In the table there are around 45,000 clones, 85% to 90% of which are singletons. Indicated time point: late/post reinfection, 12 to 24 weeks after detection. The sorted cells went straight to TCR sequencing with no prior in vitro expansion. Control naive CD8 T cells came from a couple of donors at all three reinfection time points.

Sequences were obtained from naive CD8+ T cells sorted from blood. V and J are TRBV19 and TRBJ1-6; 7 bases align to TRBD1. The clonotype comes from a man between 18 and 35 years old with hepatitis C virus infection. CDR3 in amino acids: CASSQTGVASPLHF. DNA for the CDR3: TGTGCCAGTAGTCAAACAGGGGTAGCGTCACCCCTCCACTTT.